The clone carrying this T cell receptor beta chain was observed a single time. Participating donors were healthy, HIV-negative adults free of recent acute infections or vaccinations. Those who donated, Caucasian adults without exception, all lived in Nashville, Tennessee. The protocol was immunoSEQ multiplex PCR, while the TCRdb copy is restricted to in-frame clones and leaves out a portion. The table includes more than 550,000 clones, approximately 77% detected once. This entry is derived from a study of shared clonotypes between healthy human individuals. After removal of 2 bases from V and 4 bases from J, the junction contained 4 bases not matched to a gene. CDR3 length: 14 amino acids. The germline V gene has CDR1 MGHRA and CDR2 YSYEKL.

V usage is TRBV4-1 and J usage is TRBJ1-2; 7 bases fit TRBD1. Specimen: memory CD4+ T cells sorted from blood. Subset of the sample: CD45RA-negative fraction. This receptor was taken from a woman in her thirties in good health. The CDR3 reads CASSQFTGAYGYTF. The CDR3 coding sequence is TGCGCCAGCAGCCAATTTACAGGGGCCTATGGCTACACCTTC.